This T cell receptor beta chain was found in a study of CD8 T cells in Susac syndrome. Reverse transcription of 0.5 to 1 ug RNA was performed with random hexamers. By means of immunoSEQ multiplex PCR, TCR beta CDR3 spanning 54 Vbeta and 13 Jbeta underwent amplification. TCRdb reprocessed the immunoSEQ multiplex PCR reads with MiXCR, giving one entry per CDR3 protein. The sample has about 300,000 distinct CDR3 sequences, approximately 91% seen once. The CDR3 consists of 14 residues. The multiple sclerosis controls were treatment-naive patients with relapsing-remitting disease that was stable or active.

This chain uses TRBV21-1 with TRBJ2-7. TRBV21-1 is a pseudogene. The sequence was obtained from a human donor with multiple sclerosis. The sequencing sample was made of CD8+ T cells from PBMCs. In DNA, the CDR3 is TGTGCCAGCAGCAAAAGGAAGGGACTCTACGAGCAGTACTTC. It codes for CASSKRKGLYEQYF.